This T cell receptor (beta chain) was found in a study of early T cells in non-severe SARS-CoV-2 infection. TCRdb reprocessed the 5' RACE reads with MiXCR, giving one entry per CDR3 protein. The table shows tens of thousands of distinct CDR3 sequences, with 5% to 6.5% occurring only once. CDR3 size: 12 residues. Trimming shortened V by 5 bases and J by 4 bases, and 10 bases separated the two germline ends. Per the germline V gene, CDR1 is GTSNPN and CDR2 is SVGIG (reference sequence). This clonotype was picked up a small number of times. The chain couples TRBV30 to TRBJ2-3, with D perhaps matching TRBD1 (6 bases). Here the sequenced sample was whole blood, taken at baseline. The clonotype was recovered from an adult who was a healthcare worker with PCR-confirmed SARS-CoV-2 infection or an uninfected control (not recorded which). CDR3 bases: TGTGCCTGGGCGCAGGGGTCAGATACGCAGTATTTT. Amino acid sequence: CAWAQGSDTQYF.